This TCR beta chain is from a study of response to subunit inactivated influenza vaccine. Findings and caveats of the study: The authors proposed limited new T cell recruitment per seasonal influenza vaccination.

From the RT-PCR reads, TCRdb called clonotypes with MiXCR, one entry per CDR3 protein. The table has 500,000 to 550,000 distinct CDR3 sequences, under 9% seen once. This clonotype was detected many times. The target antigen is unknown. In germline, CDR1 is SGHRS, CDR2 YFSETQ. V lost 2 bases, J lost 0 bases, and 8 bases lay in between. This CDR3 is 15 amino acids long. V usage is TRBV5-1 and J usage is TRBJ2-2; possible D gene TRBD2, 6 bases. The TCR comes from a man in his fifties or sixties who received an inactivated influenza vaccine. Sequenced here: PBMCs from blood, sampled about 23 months after vaccination. CDR3 DNA sequence: TGCGCCAGCAGCTTCGGGGACTCGAACACCGGGGAGCTGTTTTTT. Its translation: CASSFGDSNTGELFF.